A single sample is the source of the 16 T cell receptor beta chains below, sequenced in a study of blood T cell repertoires in COVID-19. Assay: immunoSEQ multiplex PCR; the TCRdb copy retains only in-frame clones and omits some. Of some 210,000 clones in the sample, about 93% were seen once. Sequencing input: peripheral blood. The receptors shown here come from a man in his sixties with COVID-19, enrolled during active disease.

The rearrangement links TRBV5-5 to TRBJ2-7; 7 positions match TRBD1. Germline V gene lookup returns CDR1 SGHKS and CDR2 YYEKEE (reference sequence). V was pared by 4 bases and J by 1 base, with 5 bases of the junction left unmatched. This CDR3 spans 14 amino acids. CDR3 amino acids: CASSKPTGSYEQYF. CDR3 DNA sequence: TGTGCCAGCAGCAAGCCGACAGGGTCCTACGAGCAGTACTTC.

The CDR3 here is CASSLEAYYEQYF. The CDR3 DNA reads as TGCGCCAGCAGCTTGGAAGCGTATTACGAGCAGTACTTC. This rearrangement joins TRBV5-1 to TRBJ2-7; D is ambiguous. The germline CDR1 and CDR2 sequences are SGHRS and YFSETQ. Trimming shortened V by 0 bases and J by 4 bases, and 8 bases separated the two germline ends. There are 13 residues in the CDR3.

The gene calls are TRBV19 and TRBJ2-1; 12 bases are shared with TRBD2. This CDR3 comprises 16 residues. V shed 4 bases and J 9 bases; nucleotides not matched to a gene: 10. Germline CDR1 reads LNHDA; CDR2 reads SQIVND (reference sequence). In DNA, the CDR3 is TGTGCCAGTAGTACTACGACTAGCGGGAGATTAGTTGAGCAGTTCTTC. Protein: CASSTTTSGRLVEQFF. Full variable domain (missing parts from reference TRBV19 and TRBJ2-1): DGGITQSPKYLFRKEGQNVTLSCEQNLNHDAMYWYRQDPGQGLRLIYYSQIVNDFQKGDIAEGYSVSREKKESFPLTVTSAQKNPTAFYLCASSTTTSGRLVEQFFGPGTRLTVL.

As concerns this clone: Other DNA sequences in this sample translate to the same CDR3. The rearrangement links TRBV19 to TRBJ1-5; 8 bases map to TRBD1. Trimming removed 6 bases from V and 7 bases from J; junction bases left unmatched: 5. Germline V gives CDR1 LNHDA, CDR2 SQIVND (reference sequence). The CDR3 runs to 13 residues. The CDR3 bases are TGTGCCAGTAGCGACAGGGGCGGCCAGCCCCAGCATTTT. Translation: CASSDRGGQPQHF.

The chain links TRBV11-2 to TRBJ2-3, with D perhaps matching TRBD2 (7 bases). The CDR3 covers 15 residues. Germline assignment: CDR1 SGHAT and CDR2 FQNNGV. Trimming left V 4 bases short and J 0 bases short, with 11 bases between. The CDR3: CASSSGGASTDTQYF. The CDR3 DNA reads TGTGCCAGCAGCTCTGGGGGGGCCAGCACAGATACGCAGTATTTT.

V gene TRBV2 combines with J gene TRBJ2-1, with 11 bases that match TRBD2. Germline V gives CDR1 SNHLY, CDR2 FYNNEI. The length of the CDR3 is 16 residues. The ends lost 7 bases at V and 8 bases at J; junction bases unmatched: 13. This CDR3 is CASTLLAGGPGDEQFF. DNA of the CDR3: TGTGCCAGCACCCTGTTAGCGGGAGGGCCAGGCGATGAGCAGTTCTTC.

This chain connects TRBV4-2 to TRBJ2-3; 10 bases are a match to TRBD1. Germline CDR1 reads LGHNA; CDR2 reads YNFKEQ. The V segment lost 4 bases and the J segment 3 bases; nucleotides outside the gene matches: 4. This CDR3 spans 15 amino acids. The CDR3 region has the DNA TGTGCCAGCAGCCGCGGACAGGGGGAAACAGATACGCAGTATTTT. It yields the protein CASSRGQGETDTQYF.

The chain recombines TRBV5-6 with TRBJ2-4; unclear D gene. Germline V gene sequence: CDR1 SGHDT, CDR2 YYEEEE. The CDR3 runs 14 residues. V lost 0 bases, J lost 0 bases, and 4 bases lay in between. The DNA for the CDR3 is TGTGCCAGCAGCTTGGGAGAAGCCAAAAACATTCAGTACTTC. This codes for CASSLGEAKNIQYF.

The table lists this clone with a count of one. The chain combines TRBV6-5 with TRBJ1-5; D uncertain. Germline V gene data show CDR1 as MNHEY and CDR2 as SVGAGI. V dropped 5 bases and J dropped 4 bases, with 12 bases sitting between them. This CDR3 contains 14 residues. DNA for the CDR3: TGTGCCAGCAGTAGGCGCGGGAGAAATCAGCCCCAGCATTTT. Translating gives CASSRRGRNQPQHF.

V is TRBV18 and J is TRBJ2-1; 11 bases line up with TRBD1. V dropped 0 bases and J dropped 15; count of bases not matched to a gene: 10. Germline assignment: CDR1 KGHSH and CDR2 LQKENI. The CDR3 is made up of 15 amino acids. DNA for the CDR3: TGTGCCAGCTCACCACCGTCGGGACAGGGGGTCTTCCGGTTCTTC. It translates to CASSPPSGQGVFRFF.

The rearrangement joins TRBV7-2 to TRBJ1-2, with a tentative D call TRBD1 (6 bases). V shed 1 base and J shed 8 bases, with 11 bases lying between them. In germline, CDR1 is SGHTA, CDR2 FQGNSA. The CDR3 contains 13 residues. The chain's CDR3 is CASSLEGDGGYTF. CDR3 bases: TGTGCCAGCAGCTTAGAGGGGGACGGGGGCTACACCTTC.

The V call is TRBV2, the J call TRBJ2-3; 12 nucleotides line up with TRBD2. The V gene's germline CDR1 is SNHLY and CDR2 FYNNEI. V lost 7 bases and J lost 7; bases outside the gene matches: 9. CDR3 length: 15 residues. CDR3 region: CASTPRTSGTNTQYF. The CDR3 nucleotides read TGTGCCAGCACCCCGCGGACTAGCGGGACTAATACGCAGTATTTT.

Here the CDR3 DNA reads TGCGCCAGCAGCCGAGGCCAGGGGGTGGACAATGAGCAGTTCTTC. Residues: CASSRGQGVDNEQFF. The V and J genes are TRBV4-1 and TRBJ2-1; TRBD1 matches at 7 bases. The CDR3 is 15 residues long. Unmatched junction bases numbered 8, after V lost 4 bases and J lost 5 bases. CDR1 is MGHRA, CDR2 YSYEKL, per germline.

The V gene is TRBV6-6, the J gene TRBJ1-2, with 9 bases lining up with TRBD1. With V trimmed by 2 bases and J by 7 bases, 5 bases remained unmatched. CDR3 length equals 14 residues. Germline values: CDR1 MNHNY, CDR2 SVGAGI (reference sequence). CDR3 sequence reads: CASSYATGGVGYTF. The CDR3 nucleotides are TGTGCCAGCAGTTACGCGACAGGGGGGGTTGGCTACACCTTC.

Turning to this clone: The sample holds other DNA sequences that translate to the same CDR3. The chain uses TRBV12-3 or TRBV12-4 and TRBJ1-5; maybe TRBD1 (6 bases). This CDR3 has 13 residues. The V end lost 6 bases, the J end lost 4 bases, and 10 bases lay between the germline ends. The CDR3: CASSLQGNQPQHF. The CDR3 coding sequence is TGTGCCAGCAGCCTTCAGGGGAATCAGCCCCAGCATTTT.

J is TRBJ1-1 and V is TRBV7-6; possible D gene TRBD1, 5 bases. V was cut by 2 bases and J by 4 bases, with 11 bases left in between. The CDR3 has 14 amino acids. Germline values: CDR1 SGHVS, CDR2 FNYEAQ. The DNA for the CDR3 is TGTGCCAGCAGCTTACGCGGGGGGAGCACTGAAGCTTTCTTT. It specifies CASSLRGGSTEAFF.